Listed below are T cell receptor beta chains from one sample, sequenced in a study of blood T cell repertoires in COVID-19. Assay used: immunoSEQ multiplex PCR; TCRdb lists only in-frame clones, some missing. The data contain 200,000 to 250,000 clones, roughly 84% of them singletons. The sequencing input was peripheral blood. The receptor source for this set is a woman aged 40 to 50 with active or convalescent COVID-19. The CDR3 runs from the conserved cysteine through the conserved F or W. A D gene is named only where the DNA matches it firmly. A row's size may be missing; if present it is once, few, many or a size class.

cdr3_nt	cdr3_aa	clone_size	v_call	j_call	d_call
TGCGCCAGCAGCGACTGGGACAGGGGCAATGAAAAACTGTTTTTT	CASSDWDRGNEKLFF	NA	TRBV5-1	TRBJ1-4	TRBD1
TGTGCCAGCAGCTTAAGACAACAGCAGCCCCAGCATTTT	CASSLRQQQPQHF	NA	TRBV7-6	TRBJ1-5	NA
TGTGCCAGCAGTACCCGGAGCGCAGATACGCAGTATTTT	CASSTRSADTQYF	NA	TRBV27	TRBJ2-3	NA
TGTGCCAGCAGTGAGCAGGGCCCCCTCCCATCAGAGGGCTACACCTTC	CASSEQGPLPSEGYTF	NA	TRBV2	TRBJ1-2	NA
TGTGCCAGCACAAAACCCAGGAACACTGAAGCTTTCTTT	CASTKPRNTEAFF	NA	TRBV5-5	TRBJ1-1	NA
TGTGCCAGCAGCTTGTTAGACGTCGGGTACAATGAGCAGTTCTTC	CASSLLDVGYNEQFF	NA	TRBV5-5	TRBJ2-1	NA
TGCGCCAGCAGCCAAGCACTGGTCGGGGGGGCCCAAGAGACCCAGTACTTC	CASSQALVGGAQETQYF	NA	TRBV4-1	TRBJ2-5	TRBD2
TGCGCCAGCAGTCAGGGACTAGGCAATCAGCCCCAGCATTTT	CASSQGLGNQPQHF	few	TRBV4-1	TRBJ1-5	NA
TGTGCCAGCAGCCAAGATGGAGGAAAGAATTCACCCCTCCACTTT	CASSQDGGKNSPLHF	NA	TRBV3-1/TRBV3-2	TRBJ1-6	NA
TGTGCCAGCTCACCACGAGGGGACAACACAGATACGCAGTATTTT	CASSPRGDNTDTQYF	NA	TRBV18	TRBJ2-3	NA
TGTGCCTGGAGTGGGCAGGGGAACCCCTATAGCAATCAGCCCCAGCATTTT	CAWSGQGNPYSNQPQHF	NA	TRBV30	TRBJ1-5	NA
TGTGCCTGGAGTGTACGGGTAACAGGGTGGAACACCGGGGAGCTGTTTTTT	CAWSVRVTGWNTGELFF	NA	TRBV30	TRBJ2-2	NA
TGTGCCAGCATAGGGGACACAGATACGCAGTATTTT	CASIGDTDTQYF	NA	TRBV2	TRBJ2-3	NA
TGTGCCATCAGCTTCGACAGGGGGACTGAAGCTTTCTTT	CAISFDRGTEAFF	NA	TRBV10-3	TRBJ1-1	TRBD1
TGTGCCAGCAGTGAACCGGGATGGGGGGAGCTGTTTTTT	CASSEPGWGELFF	NA	TRBV2	TRBJ2-2	NA
TGTGCCAGCAGTCCGTATAGGGGGAGCGAGACCCAGTACTTC	CASSPYRGSETQYF	NA	TRBV27	TRBJ2-5	NA
TGTGCCACCCCGAGGGGGCCTCCTGATCAGCCCCAGCATTTT	CATPRGPPDQPQHF	NA	TRBV6-8	TRBJ1-5	TRBD1
TGTGCCAGCAGCTCCCGGGGGGGAACTGAAGCTTTCTTT	CASSSRGGTEAFF	NA	TRBV11-3	TRBJ1-1	NA
TGTGCCAGCAGTCAAGGACTAAGCACAGATACGCAGTATTTT	CASSQGLSTDTQYF	NA	TRBV6-6	TRBJ2-3	NA
TGTGCCACCAGCAACACAGGCTATGGCTACACCTTC	CATSNTGYGYTF	NA	TRBV15	TRBJ1-2	NA
TGCAGCGTTCTAGGGGGCATCGGTGAAAAACTGTTTTTT	CSVLGGIGEKLFF	NA	TRBV29-1	TRBJ1-4	TRBD1
TGTGCCAGCAGTCTCCTTTGGACAGGGGGCATCGCTGAAGCTTTCTTT	CASSLLWTGGIAEAFF	NA	TRBV28	TRBJ1-1	TRBD1
TGTGCCAGTAGGCGCTTGTCCCCACAGGGTATCAGCAATCAGCCCCAGCATTTT	CASRRLSPQGISNQPQHF	many	TRBV19	TRBJ1-5	NA
TGTGCCAGCAGCCAAGAATTGAGCAAAAGCTATGGCTACACCTTC	CASSQELSKSYGYTF	NA	TRBV4-2	TRBJ1-2	NA
TGTGCCAGCAGGGCCGGGACAGGGGAGGCTTTCTTT	CASRAGTGEAFF	NA	TRBV11-3	TRBJ1-1	TRBD1
TGTGCCTGGAGTACCCCTAGGGAGCAGTTCTTC	CAWSTPREQFF	NA	TRBV30	TRBJ2-1	NA
TGCGCCAGCAGCCAAGATAGTAGCGGGGGTAACAATGAGCAGTTCTTC	CASSQDSSGGNNEQFF	NA	TRBV4-1	TRBJ2-1	TRBD2
TGTGCCAGCAGTTACCCCCGAACGACAGGGGGCTATGGCTACACCTTC	CASSYPRTTGGYGYTF	NA	TRBV6-5	TRBJ1-2	TRBD1
TGTGCCAGTAGTGATGCTAGCGGGGGGGCCCATGAGCAGTTCTTC	CASSDASGGAHEQFF	NA	TRBV19	TRBJ2-1	TRBD2
TGTGCCAGCAGTGGGGGGGAGGGCCTTGAAGCTTTCTTT	CASSGGEGLEAFF	NA	TRBV2	TRBJ1-1	NA
TGTGCCAGCAGCATAAACAGGGGGGACCTCTATGGCTACACCTTC	CASSINRGDLYGYTF	NA	TRBV5-5	TRBJ1-2	TRBD1
TGTGCCAGCGGCCCCGGACAGTACGAGCAGTACTTC	CASGPGQYEQYF	NA	TRBV11-1	TRBJ2-7	NA
TGTGCCAGCAGTGACAGGGGGATCTATGGCTACACCTTC	CASSDRGIYGYTF	NA	TRBV12-3/TRBV12-4	TRBJ1-2	TRBD1
TGTGCCACCAGCGCCGGGACAGGAAATTTCTATGGCTACACCTTC	CATSAGTGNFYGYTF	once	TRBV15	TRBJ1-2	TRBD1
TGTGCCAGCAGCTTAGCGGGGCAGGCTAATTCACCCCTCCACTTT	CASSLAGQANSPLHF	NA	TRBV7-9	TRBJ1-6	NA
TGTGCCAGCTCACCAGACAGCCACACTGAAGCTTTCTTT	CASSPDSHTEAFF	NA	TRBV18	TRBJ1-1	NA
TGCGCCAGCAGCGGACCGGGGGGCTACAATGAGCAGTTCTTC	CASSGPGGYNEQFF	NA	TRBV5-1	TRBJ2-1	TRBD2
TGTGCCAGCAGAACCTCAGGGGAGTATAGGAGCAATCAGCCCCAGCATTTT	CASRTSGEYRSNQPQHF	NA	TRBV28	TRBJ1-5	NA
TGTGCCAGCAGCATCACTAGCGACCAAGAGACCCAGTACTTC	CASSITSDQETQYF	many	TRBV9	TRBJ2-5	TRBD2
TGCGCCAGCAGCTTGGATCCGGGATCGAACACCGGGGAGCTGTTTTTT	CASSLDPGSNTGELFF	NA	TRBV5-1	TRBJ2-2	NA
TGCGCCAGCAGCCAAGATCGACGTTTGGCGGATGAGCAGTTCTTC	CASSQDRRLADEQFF	few	TRBV4-1	TRBJ2-1	NA
TGTGCCAGTAGATCCGGACAGGGGGCGGAAGCTTTCTTT	CASRSGQGAEAFF	NA	TRBV19	TRBJ1-1	TRBD1
TGCGCCAGCAGCTTGAGCTTGCTAGCAGAGCAGTACTTC	CASSLSLLAEQYF	NA	TRBV5-1	TRBJ2-7	NA
TGTGCCAGCAGCCCCGGGACAGGGGGTGGCTACACCTTC	CASSPGTGGGYTF	NA	TRBV3-1/TRBV3-2	TRBJ1-2	TRBD1
TGTGCCAGCAGGTTCAGGGAGACCCAGTACTTC	CASRFRETQYF	NA	TRBV12-3/TRBV12-4	TRBJ2-5	NA